Listed below are T cell receptor beta chains from one sample, sequenced in a study of cytomegalovirus exposure and HLA in healthy donors. The assay was immunoSEQ multiplex PCR, and TCRdb's table has in-frame clones only and misses some. This sample has roughly 200,000 clones, with about four fifths found just once. Sequenced material: PBMCs. Source of these receptors: a man aged 25-45 years in good health and CMV-seronegative. The CDR3 runs from the conserved cysteine through the conserved F or W. A D gene is named only where the DNA matches it firmly. Only part of the rows carry a size: once, few, many, or a class if the clone is expanded.

v_call: TRBV28
d_call: .
j_call: TRBJ1-2
clone_size: .
cdr3_length: 11
cdr3_nt: TGTGCCAGCAGTTTAAGCGATGGCTACACCTTC
cdr3_aa: CASSLSDGYTF

v_call: TRBV11-2
d_call: TRBD1
j_call: TRBJ2-7
clone_size: .
cdr3_length: 14
cdr3_nt: TGTGCCAGCAGCCGATTCCGGGACAGTTACGAGCAGTACTTC
cdr3_aa: CASSRFRDSYEQYF

v_call: TRBV7-9
d_call: TRBD1
j_call: TRBJ2-5
clone_size: .
cdr3_length: 16
cdr3_nt: TGTGCCAGCAGCCCCCCGGCAGGGGGTGGTGTGGAGACCCAGTACTTC
cdr3_aa: CASSPPAGGGVETQYF

v_call: TRBV6-4
d_call: TRBD2
j_call: TRBJ2-1
clone_size: few
cdr3_length: 15
cdr3_nt: TGTGCCAGCAGCTCAAGCGGGGGCGCTTACAATGAGCAGTTCTTC
cdr3_aa: CASSSSGGAYNEQFF

v_call: TRBV6-1
d_call: .
j_call: TRBJ1-1
clone_size: few
cdr3_length: 12
cdr3_nt: TGTGCCAGCAGTGAACAGGGATCTGAAGCTTTCTTT
cdr3_aa: CASSEQGSEAFF

v_call: TRBV6-1
d_call: TRBD2
j_call: TRBJ2-3
clone_size: .
cdr3_length: 17
cdr3_nt: TGTGCCAGCAGTGAAAGGATGACTAGCGGGGGATTAGATACGCAGTATTTT
cdr3_aa: CASSERMTSGGLDTQYF

v_call: TRBV4-2
d_call: .
j_call: TRBJ2-7
clone_size: few
cdr3_length: 15
cdr3_nt: TGTGCCAGCAGCCAGACCGGGACTTTTTCCTACGAGCAGTACTTC
cdr3_aa: CASSQTGTFSYEQYF

v_call: TRBV5-8
d_call: .
j_call: TRBJ1-3
clone_size: .
cdr3_length: 14
cdr3_nt: TGTGCCAGCCGGCTTCGGGGGGCTGGAAACACCATATATTTT
cdr3_aa: CASRLRGAGNTIYF

v_call: TRBV6-1
d_call: TRBD1
j_call: TRBJ1-2
clone_size: .
cdr3_length: 17
cdr3_nt: TGTGCCAGCAGTGAAGTGGGACAGGGCGTAGCTAACTATGGCTACACCTTC
cdr3_aa: CASSEVGQGVANYGYTF

v_call: TRBV29-1
d_call: .
j_call: TRBJ2-7
clone_size: .
cdr3_length: 12
cdr3_nt: TGCAGCGCACGAGACAGCGAGTACGAGCAGTACTTC
cdr3_aa: CSARDSEYEQYF

v_call: TRBV6-1
d_call: .
j_call: TRBJ1-6
clone_size: .
cdr3_length: 15
cdr3_nt: TGTGCCAGCAGTGCCCTGACAGGAGTTAATTCACCCCTCCACTTT
cdr3_aa: CASSALTGVNSPLHF

v_call: TRBV2
d_call: TRBD2
j_call: TRBJ2-7
clone_size: .
cdr3_length: 15
cdr3_nt: TGTGCCAGCAGTGAACCGGGACTAGGTCTCTACGAGCAGTACTTC
cdr3_aa: CASSEPGLGLYEQYF

v_call: TRBV2
d_call: TRBD1
j_call: TRBJ1-3
clone_size: .
cdr3_length: 18
cdr3_nt: TGTGCCAGCGAGGGGACAGGGAACTGGGGGAGCTCTGGAAACACCATATATTTT
cdr3_aa: CASEGTGNWGSSGNTIYF

v_call: TRBV27
d_call: .
j_call: TRBJ2-3
clone_size: .
cdr3_length: 17
cdr3_nt: TGTGCCAGCAGTTATGGGGCCCGATTTGGGTCCACAGATACGCAGTATTTT
cdr3_aa: CASSYGARFGSTDTQYF

v_call: TRBV28
d_call: .
j_call: TRBJ1-6
clone_size: .
cdr3_length: 17
cdr3_nt: TGTGCCAGCAGTTTAACTCCGCCAGCGGGGGGTAATTCACCCCTCCACTTT
cdr3_aa: CASSLTPPAGGNSPLHF

v_call: TRBV5-6
d_call: .
j_call: TRBJ2-7
clone_size: .
cdr3_length: 15
cdr3_nt: TGTGCCAGCAGCTTGGTGGGCGGGGCCTCCTACGAGCAGTACTTC
cdr3_aa: CASSLVGGASYEQYF

v_call: TRBV2
d_call: .
j_call: TRBJ2-3
clone_size: .
cdr3_length: 15
cdr3_nt: TGTGCCAGCAGAACACGTCAGGCTAGCACAGATACGCAGTATTTT
cdr3_aa: CASRTRQASTDTQYF

v_call: TRBV28
d_call: .
j_call: TRBJ2-3
clone_size: .
cdr3_length: 13
cdr3_nt: TGTGCCAGCAGTTACGAGGAGGGAGATACGCAGTATTTT
cdr3_aa: CASSYEEGDTQYF

v_call: TRBV28
d_call: TRBD1
j_call: TRBJ1-2
clone_size: few
cdr3_length: 16
cdr3_nt: TGTGCCTCCGGAACAGGGGGCGCGGGGTCTAACTATGGCTACACCTTC
cdr3_aa: CASGTGGAGSNYGYTF

v_call: TRBV5-8
d_call: TRBD1
j_call: TRBJ2-5
clone_size: .
cdr3_length: 15
cdr3_nt: TGTGCCAGCAGCGTGACAGGGAGCGGTTCAGTAGCCCAGTACTTC
cdr3_aa: CASSVTGSGSVAQYF

v_call: TRBV6-1
d_call: TRBD2
j_call: TRBJ2-7
clone_size: few
cdr3_length: 15
cdr3_nt: TGTGCCAGCAGTGAAGCGCGGGAGGACTCCTACGAGCAGTACTTC
cdr3_aa: CASSEAREDSYEQYF

v_call: TRBV6-6
d_call: TRBD1
j_call: TRBJ2-7
clone_size: .
cdr3_length: 14
cdr3_nt: TGTGCCAGCACCGGAACCGGGACAGTCTACGAGCAGTACTTC
cdr3_aa: CASTGTGTVYEQYF

v_call: TRBV5-3
d_call: .
j_call: TRBJ2-5
clone_size: .
cdr3_length: 15
cdr3_nt: TGTGCCAGAATTAAACAGGGGATGGGAGGAGAGACCCAGTACTTC
cdr3_aa: CARIKQGMGGETQYF

v_call: TRBV29-1
d_call: TRBD1
j_call: TRBJ2-1
clone_size: .
cdr3_length: 14
cdr3_nt: TGCAGCGTCGCCGGGACAGGGCCCTACAATGAGCAGTTCTTC
cdr3_aa: CSVAGTGPYNEQFF

v_call: TRBV9
d_call: .
j_call: TRBJ1-3
clone_size: .
cdr3_length: 15
cdr3_nt: TGTGCCAGCAGCGTAGATCCGGAGGCAGGAAACACCATATATTTT
cdr3_aa: CASSVDPEAGNTIYF

v_call: TRBV7-2
d_call: .
j_call: TRBJ2-7
clone_size: .
cdr3_length: 13
cdr3_nt: TGTGCCAGCAGCTGGGACTCATACTACGAGCAGTACTTC
cdr3_aa: CASSWDSYYEQYF

v_call: TRBV2
d_call: .
j_call: TRBJ1-5
clone_size: .
cdr3_length: 18
cdr3_nt: TGTGCCAGGGACTTCCGGGACAACCCCGTCCGTAGCAATCAGCCCCAGCATTTT
cdr3_aa: CARDFRDNPVRSNQPQHF

v_call: TRBV11-2
d_call: .
j_call: TRBJ1-6
clone_size: .
cdr3_length: 12
cdr3_nt: TGTGCCAGCAGCTTAGAAGCCTCACCCCTCCACTTT
cdr3_aa: CASSLEASPLHF

v_call: TRBV10-3
d_call: .
j_call: TRBJ1-1
clone_size: .
cdr3_length: 15
cdr3_nt: TGTGCCATCAGTGAGTCTCAGGGCCTGAACACTGAAGCTTTCTTT
cdr3_aa: CAISESQGLNTEAFF

v_call: TRBV18
d_call: TRBD1
j_call: TRBJ1-1
clone_size: .
cdr3_length: 14
cdr3_nt: TGTGCCAGCTCGGTTAAGGCCGGGACAGCTGAAGCTTTCTTT
cdr3_aa: CASSVKAGTAEAFF

v_call: TRBV5-1
d_call: TRBD1
j_call: TRBJ2-7
clone_size: .
cdr3_length: 16
cdr3_nt: TGCGCCAGCAGCCCGCACCCGGACAGGAGCTCCTACGAGCAGTACTTC
cdr3_aa: CASSPHPDRSSYEQYF

v_call: TRBV6-1
d_call: TRBD2
j_call: TRBJ2-7
clone_size: .
cdr3_length: 15
cdr3_nt: TGTGCCAGCAGCCAAGGGACTAGCGGGGTATACGAGCAGTACTTC
cdr3_aa: CASSQGTSGVYEQYF

v_call: TRBV29-1
d_call: .
j_call: TRBJ2-3
clone_size: .
cdr3_length: 13
cdr3_nt: TGCAGCGCAGAACCGCCCAACACAGATACGCAGTATTTT
cdr3_aa: CSAEPPNTDTQYF

v_call: TRBV27
d_call: TRBD1
j_call: TRBJ2-1
clone_size: once
cdr3_length: 14
cdr3_nt: TGTGCCAGCAGTTTATCACGACAGGGAAGTGAGCAGTTCTTC
cdr3_aa: CASSLSRQGSEQFF

v_call: TRBV11-2
d_call: .
j_call: TRBJ2-2
clone_size: few
cdr3_length: 15
cdr3_nt: TGTGCCAGCAGCTTCAGTCCGGGGAACACCGGGGAGCTGTTTTTT
cdr3_aa: CASSFSPGNTGELFF

v_call: TRBV7-8
d_call: .
j_call: TRBJ2-7
clone_size: .
cdr3_length: 15
cdr3_nt: TGTGCCAGCAGCTTAGAAGCAGCGAATATCGACGAGCAGTACTTC
cdr3_aa: CASSLEAANIDEQYF

v_call: TRBV7-2
d_call: .
j_call: TRBJ1-1
clone_size: .
cdr3_length: 14
cdr3_nt: TGTGCCAGCAGCTTAAGGCTGGGGCGGACTGAAGCTTTCTTT
cdr3_aa: CASSLRLGRTEAFF

v_call: TRBV5-1
d_call: .
j_call: TRBJ2-7
clone_size: .
cdr3_length: 13
cdr3_nt: TGCGCCAGCAGTGCGGCAGACTCCTACGAGCAGTACTTC
cdr3_aa: CASSAADSYEQYF